These 25 T cell receptor beta chains came from one sample sequenced in a study of blood T cells in healthy people across ages. The use of a sample-barcoded 5' primer and a J-beta primer mix characterized a second PCR of about 7 to 12 cycles. TCRdb used MiXCR to reprocess the 5' RACE reads, holding one entry per CDR3 protein. The top ten hold over 2% of the sample, which has about 2 million distinct CDR3 sequences, about 50% seen once. The material sequenced was blood. These TCRs come from a woman in her 40s in good health.

This chain connects TRBV5-1 to TRBJ2-7, with 11 bases aligning to TRBD1. Per the germline V gene, CDR1 is SGHRS and CDR2 is YFSETQ. The CDR3 contains 14 residues. The V gene end was trimmed by 6 bases and the J gene end by 6 bases; junction bases not matched to a gene: 8. The CDR3 protein is CASTPGTGGSEQYF. CDR3 DNA sequence: TGCGCCAGCACCCCCGGGACAGGGGGATCCGAGCAGTACTTC.

The chain combines TRBV5-1 with TRBJ1-2, with 7 bases matching TRBD1. V dropped 4 bases and J dropped 4; count of bases not matched to a gene: 13. This CDR3 is built from 16 residues. The V gene's germline CDR1 is SGHRS and CDR2 YFSETQ. Here the CDR3 DNA reads TGCGCCAGCAGCCAAGGACCCGGGACAGCGATCTATGGCTACACCTTC. Residues: CASSQGPGTAIYGYTF.

V and J are TRBV7-9 and TRBJ1-5; D unclear. Germline V gene data show CDR1 as SEHNR and CDR2 as FQNEAQ (reference sequence). CDR3 length: 14 amino acids. V lost 3 bases and J 7 bases, leaving 13 bases between the germline ends. The DNA of the CDR3 is TGTGCCAGCAGCTTGACCGGGGATACACAGCCCCAGCATTTT. Translation gives CASSLTGDTQPQHF. Filled out from reference TRBV7-9 and TRBJ1-5, the complete variable domain reads DTGVSQNPRHKITKRGQNVTFRCDPISEHNRLYWYRQTLGQGPEFLTYFQNEAQLEKSRLLSDRFSAERPKGSFSTLEIQRTEQGDSAMYLCASSLTGDTQPQHFGDGTRLSIL.

The chain recombines TRBV20-1 with TRBJ2-2, with TRBD1 matching over 8 bases. The CDR3 length is 14 residues. Germline V gives CDR1 DFQATT, CDR2 SNEGSKA (reference sequence). Trimming took 3 bases from V and 5 from J; bases not matched to a gene: 5. The CDR3 nucleotides read TGCAGTGCTAGCCAGGGGGCAGGTACCGGGGAGCTGTTTTTT. Translation gives CSASQGAGTGELFF.

This clonotype has just a few counts. V and J are TRBV20-1 and TRBJ2-5; 14 bases agree with TRBD2. V trimming: 0 bases; J trimming: 5 bases; junction bases outside the gene matches: 8. CDR1 and CDR2 (germline): DFQATT, SNEGSKA (reference sequence). The CDR3 runs 17 residues. The CDR3 nucleotides are TGCAGTGCTAGAGACCCGAGACTAGCGGGGGGGCGGGAGACCCAGTACTTC. This translates into CSARDPRLAGGRETQYF.

V gene TRBV7-2 combines with J gene TRBJ2-3, with unresolved D. The CDR3 consists of 16 residues. The germline CDR1 and CDR2 sequences are SGHTA and FQGNSA. V shed 0 bases and J shed 2 bases, with 12 bases lying between them. The CDR3 region has the DNA TGTGCCAGCAGCTTAGCGGGCGGAAGCGTCACAGATACGCAGTATTTT. Translated, it gives CASSLAGGSVTDTQYF.

This chain joins TRBV9 and TRBJ2-1; D is undetermined. The length of the CDR3 is 14 residues. Per germline, CDR1 SGDLS and CDR2 YYNGEE. V gave up 0 bases and J gave up 4 bases, with 8 bases separating them. In DNA, the CDR3 is TGTGCCAGCAGCGTAGAGGTCTCATACAATGAGCAGTTCTTC. Protein: CASSVEVSYNEQFF.

V usage is TRBV28 and J usage is TRBJ1-2, with D maybe TRBD1 (6 bases). With 3 bases removed from V and 2 bases from J, the gap between germline ends came to 19 bases. The length of the CDR3 is 17 residues. Germline CDR1 is MDHEN and CDR2 is SYDVKM. The CDR3 reads CASSFGAGARMNYGYTF. The CDR3 nucleotides are TGTGCCAGCAGTTTCGGTGCAGGGGCGCGAATGAACTATGGCTACACCTTC.

The chain combines TRBV4-2 with TRBJ2-5; 13 nucleotides agree with TRBD2. Per the germline V gene, CDR1 is LGHNA and CDR2 is YNFKEQ. The ends lost 1 base at V and 1 base at J; junction bases unmatched: 3. There are 17 residues in the CDR3. CDR3 amino acids: CASSQVGLAGSQETQYF. The CDR3 DNA sequence: TGTGCCAGCAGCCAAGTGGGACTAGCGGGGTCCCAAGAGACCCAGTACTTC.

The V and J genes are TRBV20-1 and TRBJ2-1; 14 bases match TRBD2. The germline V gene has CDR1 DFQATT and CDR2 SNEGSKA (reference sequence). Trimming at V came to 4 bases and at J to 6 bases, leaving 11 bases not matched to a gene. This CDR3 has 17 residues. DNA of the CDR3: TGCAGTGCTACACGTTCCCGACTAGCGGGGGGGCGCAATGAGCAGTTCTTC. This sequence encodes CSATRSRLAGGRNEQFF.

This chain links TRBV9 with TRBJ2-3; 12 bases are a match to TRBD2. V lost 4 bases, J lost 5 bases, and 11 bases stayed unmatched. The CDR3 contains 17 residues. In germline, CDR1 is SGDLS, CDR2 YYNGEE. The CDR3 DNA is TGTGCCAGCAGCCCGGTGCTAGCGGGGGGGCGGGTAGATACGCAGTATTTT. Amino acids: CASSPVLAGGRVDTQYF.

The rearrangement joins TRBV7-3 to TRBJ2-3, with TRBD2 matching over 10 bases. The CDR3 runs 15 residues. V shed 3 bases and J 3 bases; nucleotides not matched to a gene: 3. Germline CDR1 and CDR2: SGHTA and FQGTGA. The CDR3 region is CASSLTSGFTDTQYF. The CDR3 nucleotides read TGTGCCAGCAGCTTGACTAGCGGGTTTACAGATACGCAGTATTTT.

The chain uses TRBV6-2 or TRBV6-3 and TRBJ2-1, with D possibly matching TRBD2 (5 bases). V was pared by 4 bases and J by 8 bases, with 15 bases between. This CDR3 contains 14 residues. Germline CDR1 reads MNHEY; CDR2 reads SVGEGT. The CDR3 coding sequence is TGTGCCAGCAGTTTCTGGTCCTCCGGGGATGAGCAGTTCTTC. Protein sequence: CASSFWSSGDEQFF.

The chain has TRBV7-2 and TRBJ2-3; 10 bases line up with TRBD1. The CDR3 loop spans 16 amino acids. The trim removed 1 base at V and 3 bases at J, leaving 4 bases unmatched. The germline V gene has CDR1 SGHTA and CDR2 FQGNSA. The CDR3 spells CASSLVDRGRTDTQYF. DNA of the CDR3: TGTGCCAGCAGCTTAGTAGACAGGGGGCGGACAGATACGCAGTATTTT.

V is TRBV6-2 or TRBV6-3 and J is TRBJ2-5; tentative D call: TRBD1 (6 bases). The V end was cut by 5 bases, the J end by 2 bases, with 15 bases between. Germline loops: CDR1 MNHEY, CDR2 SVGEGT. The CDR3 spans 15 residues. This chain's CDR3 is CASSTPGHPQETQYF. The CDR3 nucleotides are TGTGCCAGCAGTACACCGGGACATCCTCAAGAGACCCAGTACTTC.

Worth noting for this clonotype: One junction end does not reproduce the germline sequence, and a read error may be involved. The chain uses TRBV20-1 and TRBJ1-2; D may be TRBD1 (6 bases). The CDR3 consists of 12 residues. In germline, CDR1 is DFQATT, CDR2 SNEGSKA (reference sequence). In DNA, the CDR3 is TGCGGTGCTGGTGGGGGCCCGGGGGGCTACACCTTC. It codes for CGAGGGPGGYTF.

This clonotype showed up many times. The rearrangement joins TRBV7-2 to TRBJ2-1; 11 bases fit TRBD2. The CDR3 is made up of 15 amino acids. The V gene's germline CDR1 is SGHTA and CDR2 FQGNSA. Trimming at V came to 6 bases and at J to 4 bases, leaving 5 bases not matched to a gene. CDR3 sequence reads: CASSSSGGSYNEQFF. The CDR3 coding sequence is TGTGCCAGCAGTTCTAGCGGGGGGTCTTACAATGAGCAGTTCTTC. Looking up the rest from reference TRBV7-2 and TRBJ2-1 gives the full variable domain: GAGVSQSPSNKVTEKGKDVELRCDPISGHTALYWYRQSLGQGLEFLIYFQGNSAPDKSGLPSDRFSAERTGGSVSTLTIQRTQQEDSAVYLCASSSSGGSYNEQFFGPGTRLTVL.

This chain uses TRBV4-2 with TRBJ1-4, with a tentative D call TRBD1 (6 bases). Germline lookup yields CDR1 LGHNA and CDR2 YNFKEQ. V was pared by 4 bases and J by 2 bases, with 17 bases between. This CDR3 comprises 17 residues. The CDR3 DNA follows: TGTGCCAGCAGCCGACGTACAGGGACACTGACTAATGAAAAACTGTTTTTT. It translates to CASSRRTGTLTNEKLFF.

Note on this clonotype: A junction boundary mismatches the germline segment, possibly from a read error. The chain combines TRBV12-3 or TRBV12-4 with TRBJ2-7, with D possibly TRBD1 on 5 matching bases. The last part of the DNA fits TRBJ2-5 better; the J call may be wrong. This CDR3 has 16 amino acids. CDR3 in amino acids: CTSSSPSREEWETQYF. The CDR3 nucleotides are TGTACCAGCAGCTCACCATCCAGGGAAGAGTGGGAGACCCAGTACTTC.

The chain recombines TRBV6-5 with TRBJ2-5, with D perhaps matching TRBD2 (6 bases). Trimming took 0 bases from V and 2 from J, leaving 13 bases between them. This CDR3 is built from 16 residues. Germline-derived CDR1 and CDR2 are MNHEY and SVGAGI. CDR3 region: CASSYSLAESQETQYF. The DNA of the CDR3 is TGTGCCAGCAGTTACTCGTTAGCGGAGTCTCAAGAGACCCAGTACTTC.

The chain employs TRBV6-1 and TRBJ1-5; D is undetermined. Germline loops: CDR1 MNHNS, CDR2 SASEGT. The length of the CDR3 is 13 residues. V lost 3 bases to trimming and J lost 7 bases, with 10 bases between them. The CDR3 loop reads CASSDVLGQPQHF. CDR3 in DNA: TGTGCCAGCAGTGATGTTTTGGGCCAGCCCCAGCATTTT.

The rearrangement links TRBV7-2 to TRBJ2-3; D is uncertain. The CDR3 loop spans 14 amino acids. V was cut by 5 bases and J by 0 bases, with 9 bases left in between. The germline V gene encodes CDR1 SGHTA and CDR2 FQGNSA. The CDR3 nucleotides are TGTGCCAGCAGCACCCGACGGAGCACAGATACGCAGTATTTT. Translation: CASSTRRSTDTQYF.

The chain has TRBV6-1 and TRBJ1-2; 8 nucleotides line up with TRBD1. The CDR3 is 19 amino acids. The V gene end was trimmed by 10 bases and the J gene end by 4 bases; junction bases not matched to a gene: 26. CDR1 is MNHNS, CDR2 SASEGT, per germline. CDR3 sequence (DNA): TGTGCCATTAGAAGGGGACATCCGGACAGGGTCGACCTGGCCTATGGCTACACCTTC. This codes for CAIRRGHPDRVDLAYGYTF.

The V gene is TRBV28, the J gene TRBJ2-5, with D tentatively TRBD1 or TRBD2 (5 bases each). This CDR3 spans 16 amino acids. Germline lookup yields CDR1 MDHEN and CDR2 SYDVKM. V lost 6 bases, J lost 2 bases, and 19 bases lay in between. The CDR3 DNA follows: TGTGCCAGCAGCATTAACCAGGGAACTAGACAAGAGACCCAGTACTTC. Translation: CASSINQGTRQETQYF. The variable domain in full, with the rest retrieved from reference TRBV28 and TRBJ2-5, is DVKVTQSSRYLVKRTGEKVFLECVQDMDHENMFWYRQDPGLGLRLIYFSYDVKMKEKGDIPEGYSVSREKKERFSLILESASTNQTSMYLCASSINQGTRQETQYFGPGTRLLVL.

The chain is built from TRBV9 and TRBJ2-5; D is perhaps TRBD2 (6 bases). V gave up 0 bases and J gave up 8 bases, with 11 bases separating them. The CDR3 spans 13 residues. Germline loops: CDR1 SGDLS, CDR2 YYNGEE. CDR3 sequence reads: CASSVGAGKTQYF. The CDR3 nucleotides are TGTGCCAGCAGCGTAGGGGCGGGGAAAACCCAGTACTTC. Filled out from reference TRBV9 and TRBJ2-5, the complete variable domain reads DSGVTQTPKHLITATGQRVTLRCSPRSGDLSVYWYQQSLDQGLQFLIQYYNGEERAKGNILERFSAQQFPDLHSELNLSSLELGDSALYFCASSVGAGKTQYFGPGTRLLVL.